A selection of T cell receptor beta chains follows, all from one sample in a study of T cell changes during pregnancy in multiple sclerosis. Clones were read by immunoSEQ multiplex PCR, and TCRdb kept only the in-frame ones, dropping some. In the table there are approximately 100,000 clones, 90% to 95% of which are singletons. The sequencing used peripheral blood, collected before pregnancy. The source of these receptors is a female donor with multiple sclerosis, enrolled in a pregnancy study. Each CDR3 is given with its conserved first and last residue. Each record gives: J gene, clone size, D gene, V gene, CDR3 protein, CDR3 DNA. D genes are given only for firm matches. Where a row states a size, it is once, few, many or the class of an expanded clone; other rows omit it.

TRBJ2-1 | - | - | TRBV7-9 | CASSLRSGSYNEQFF | TGTGCCAGCAGCTTAAGGAGTGGCTCCTACAATGAGCAGTTCTTC
TRBJ1-2 | - | - | TRBV6-5 | CASSYSGGPADGYTF | TGTGCCAGCAGTTACTCGGGAGGTCCAGCGGATGGCTACACCTTC
TRBJ2-3 | - | - | TRBV4-1 | CASSQDSRGDTQYF | TGCGCCAGCAGCCAAGATTCCCGAGGAGATACGCAGTATTTT
TRBJ2-1 | - | TRBD2 | TRBV19 | CASSFTSGLSSYNEQFF | TGTGCCAGTAGTTTCACTAGCGGGCTCTCCTCCTACAATGAGCAGTTCTTC
TRBJ1-2 | few | - | TRBV30 | CAWSTGLNYGYTF | TGTGCCTGGAGTACAGGTTTGAACTATGGCTACACCTTC
TRBJ2-7 | - | - | TRBV5-1 | CASTLARDTSYEQYF | TGCGCCAGCACCCTGGCAAGGGACACCTCCTACGAGCAGTACTTC
TRBJ2-7 | once | - | TRBV18 | CASSPTVHEQYF | TGTGCCAGCTCACCGACAGTACACGAGCAGTACTTC
TRBJ2-1 | once | - | TRBV2 | CASSESGWTPGEQFF | TGTGCCAGCAGTGAGAGCGGTTGGACTCCCGGTGAGCAGTTCTTC
TRBJ1-2 | - | TRBD1 | TRBV9 | CASSPRDRVGYTF | TGTGCCAGCAGCCCCCGGGACAGAGTTGGCTACACCTTC
TRBJ2-1 | - | - | TRBV5-1 | CASSGMDRREQFF | TGCGCCAGCAGCGGTATGGACAGAAGAGAGCAGTTCTTC
TRBJ2-7 | - | - | TRBV6-5 | CASSYGHSSYEQYF | TGTGCCAGCAGTTACGGGCACAGCTCCTACGAGCAGTACTTC
TRBJ2-7 | - | - | TRBV11-2 | CASSPLQGTLNYEQYF | TGTGCCAGCAGCCCCCTTCAGGGAACCCTAAACTACGAGCAGTACTTC
TRBJ2-7 | - | TRBD1 | TRBV11-1 | CASRPTGGRNEQYF | TGTGCCAGCAGACCCACAGGGGGCCGCAACGAGCAGTACTTC
TRBJ2-3 | - | - | TRBV30 | CAWSLAGSTDTQYF | TGTGCCTGGAGTCTCGCGGGGTCCACAGATACGCAGTATTTT
TRBJ2-2 | once | - | TRBV7-2 | CASSPSTGELFF | TGTGCCAGCAGCCCGTCCACCGGGGAGCTGTTTTTT
TRBJ1-1 | - | TRBD1 | TRBV6-5 | CASSTLGTGSTEAFF | TGTGCCAGCAGTACCTTAGGGACAGGGAGCACTGAAGCTTTCTTT
TRBJ1-5 | - | - | TRBV19 | CASSIVRGFRQPQHF | TGTGCCAGTAGTATAGTTCGAGGGTTCCGTCAGCCCCAGCATTTT
TRBJ2-1 | - | TRBD2 | TRBV6-6 | CASKETSGIPFNEQFF | TGTGCCAGCAAGGAGACTAGCGGGATTCCTTTCAATGAGCAGTTCTTC
TRBJ2-7 | - | TRBD1 | TRBV19 | CASSMTGSSYEQYF | TGTGCCAGTAGTATGACAGGGAGCTCCTACGAGCAGTACTTC
TRBJ2-2 | - | TRBD1 | TRBV7-3 | CASRRGQGNTGELFF | TGTGCCAGCAGGCGGGGACAGGGTAACACCGGGGAGCTGTTTTTT
TRBJ1-1 | few | - | TRBV7-6 | CASSGGNEAFF | TGTGCCAGCAGTGGGGGGAATGAAGCTTTCTTT
TRBJ1-1 | - | - | TRBV27 | CASSLSGGGLTEAFF | TGTGCCAGCAGTTTATCGGGGGGGGGTCTAACTGAAGCTTTCTTT